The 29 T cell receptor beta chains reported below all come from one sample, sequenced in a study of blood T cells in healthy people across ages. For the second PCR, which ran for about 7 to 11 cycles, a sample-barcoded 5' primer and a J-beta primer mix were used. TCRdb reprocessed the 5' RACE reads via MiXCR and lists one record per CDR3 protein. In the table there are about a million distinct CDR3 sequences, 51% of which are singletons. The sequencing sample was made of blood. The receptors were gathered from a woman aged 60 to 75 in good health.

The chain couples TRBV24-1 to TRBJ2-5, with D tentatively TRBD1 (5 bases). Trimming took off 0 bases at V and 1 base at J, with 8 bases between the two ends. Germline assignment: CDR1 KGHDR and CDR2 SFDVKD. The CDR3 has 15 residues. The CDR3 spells CATSDLQDTQETQYF. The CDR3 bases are TGTGCCACCAGTGATTTGCAGGACACCCAAGAGACCCAGTACTTC.

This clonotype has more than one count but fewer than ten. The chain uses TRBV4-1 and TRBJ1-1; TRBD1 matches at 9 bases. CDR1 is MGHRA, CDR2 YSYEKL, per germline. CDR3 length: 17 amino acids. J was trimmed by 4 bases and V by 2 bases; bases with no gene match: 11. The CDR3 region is CASSQPPLTGGGTEAFF. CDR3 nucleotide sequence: TGCGCCAGCAGCCAACCACCGCTGACAGGGGGAGGCACTGAAGCTTTCTTT.

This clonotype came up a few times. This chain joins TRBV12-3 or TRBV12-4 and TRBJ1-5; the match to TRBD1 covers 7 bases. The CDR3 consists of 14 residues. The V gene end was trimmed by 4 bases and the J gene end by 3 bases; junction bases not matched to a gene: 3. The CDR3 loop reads CASSSTGHNQPQHF. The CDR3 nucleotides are TGTGCCAGCAGTTCGACAGGGCACAATCAGCCCCAGCATTTT.

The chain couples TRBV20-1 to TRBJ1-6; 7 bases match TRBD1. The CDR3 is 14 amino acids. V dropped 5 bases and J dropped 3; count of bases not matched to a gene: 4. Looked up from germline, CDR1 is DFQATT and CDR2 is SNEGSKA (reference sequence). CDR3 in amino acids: CSAQTGFYNSPLHF. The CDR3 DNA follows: TGCAGTGCTCAGACAGGGTTCTATAATTCACCCCTCCACTTT.

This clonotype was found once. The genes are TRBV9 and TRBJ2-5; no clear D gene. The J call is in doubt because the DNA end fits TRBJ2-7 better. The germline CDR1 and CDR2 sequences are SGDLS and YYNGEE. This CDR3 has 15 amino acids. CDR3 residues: CASSVAPQNSYEQYF. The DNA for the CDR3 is TGTGCCAGCAGCGTAGCCCCCCAAAACTCCTACGAGCAGTACTTC.

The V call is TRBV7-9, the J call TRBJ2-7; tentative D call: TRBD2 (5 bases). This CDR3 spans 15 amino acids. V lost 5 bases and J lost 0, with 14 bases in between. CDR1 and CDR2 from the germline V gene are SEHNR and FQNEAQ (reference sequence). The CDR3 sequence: CASSPRDGISYEQYF. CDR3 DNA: TGTGCCAGCAGCCCCCGTGACGGGATCTCCTACGAGCAGTACTTC.

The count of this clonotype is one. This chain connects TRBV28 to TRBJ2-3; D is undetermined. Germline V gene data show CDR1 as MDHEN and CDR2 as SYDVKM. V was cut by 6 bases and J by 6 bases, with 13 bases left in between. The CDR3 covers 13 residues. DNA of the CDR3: TGTGCCAGCAGGAAAGACCCGTGGGATACGCAGTATTTT. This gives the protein CASRKDPWDTQYF.

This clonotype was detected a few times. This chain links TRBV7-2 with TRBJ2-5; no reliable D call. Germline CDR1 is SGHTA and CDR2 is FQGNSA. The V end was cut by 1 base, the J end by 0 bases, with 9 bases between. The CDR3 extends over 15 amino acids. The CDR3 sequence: CASSLGHQYQETQYF. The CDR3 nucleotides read TGTGCCAGCAGCTTAGGACATCAGTACCAAGAGACCCAGTACTTC.

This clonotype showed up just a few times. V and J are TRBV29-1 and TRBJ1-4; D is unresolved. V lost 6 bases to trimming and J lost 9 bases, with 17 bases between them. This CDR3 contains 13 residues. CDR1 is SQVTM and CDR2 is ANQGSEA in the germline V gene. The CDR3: CSVDLVGTKKLFF. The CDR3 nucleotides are TGCAGCGTAGACTTGGTGGGTACGAAAAAACTGTTTTTT. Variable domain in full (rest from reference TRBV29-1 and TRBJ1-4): SAVISQKPSRDICQRGTSLTIQCQVDSQVTMMFWYRQQPGQSLTLIATANQGSEATYESGFVIDKFPISRPNLTFSTLTVSNMSPEDSSIYLCSVDLVGTKKLFFGSGTQLSVL.

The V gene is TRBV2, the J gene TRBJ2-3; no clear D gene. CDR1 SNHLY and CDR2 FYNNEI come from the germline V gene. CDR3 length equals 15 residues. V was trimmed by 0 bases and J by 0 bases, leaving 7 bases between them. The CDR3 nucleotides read TGTGCCAGCAGTGAAGCAGGATCTAGCACAGATACGCAGTATTTT. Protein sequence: CASSEAGSSTDTQYF.

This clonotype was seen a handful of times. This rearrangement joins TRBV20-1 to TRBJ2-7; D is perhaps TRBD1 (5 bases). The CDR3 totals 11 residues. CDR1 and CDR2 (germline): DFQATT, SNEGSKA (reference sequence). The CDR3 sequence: CACKGVDEQYF. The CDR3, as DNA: TGCGCCTGTAAAGGGGTCGACGAGCAGTACTTC.

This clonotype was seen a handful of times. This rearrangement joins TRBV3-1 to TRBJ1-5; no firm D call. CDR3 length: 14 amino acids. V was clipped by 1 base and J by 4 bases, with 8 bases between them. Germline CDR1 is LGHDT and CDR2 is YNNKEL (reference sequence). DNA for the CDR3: TGTGCCAGCAGCCAAGCTGTAACTAATCAGCCCCAGCATTTT. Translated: CASSQAVTNQPQHF.

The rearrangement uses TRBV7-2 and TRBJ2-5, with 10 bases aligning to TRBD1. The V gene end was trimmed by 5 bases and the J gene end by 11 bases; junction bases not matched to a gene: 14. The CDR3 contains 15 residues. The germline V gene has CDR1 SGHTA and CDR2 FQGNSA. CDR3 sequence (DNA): TGTGCCAGCAGCATCCGGGACAGGGGATATGGGGAGCAGTACTTC. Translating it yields CASSIRDRGYGEQYF.

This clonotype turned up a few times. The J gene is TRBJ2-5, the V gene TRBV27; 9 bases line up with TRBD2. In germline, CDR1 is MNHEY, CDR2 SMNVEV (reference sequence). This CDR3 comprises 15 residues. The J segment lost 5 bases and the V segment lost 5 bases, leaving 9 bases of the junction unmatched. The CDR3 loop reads CASSRIAGELETQYF. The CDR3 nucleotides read TGTGCCAGCAGTCGAATAGCGGGAGAGCTGGAGACCCAGTACTTC.

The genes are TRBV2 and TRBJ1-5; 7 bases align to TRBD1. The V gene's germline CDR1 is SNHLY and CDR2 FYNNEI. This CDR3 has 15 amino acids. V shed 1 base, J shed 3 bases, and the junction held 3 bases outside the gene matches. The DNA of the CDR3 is TGTGCCAGCAGTGAAGGGGGACAGCCCAATCAGCCCCAGCATTTT. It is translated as CASSEGGQPNQPQHF.

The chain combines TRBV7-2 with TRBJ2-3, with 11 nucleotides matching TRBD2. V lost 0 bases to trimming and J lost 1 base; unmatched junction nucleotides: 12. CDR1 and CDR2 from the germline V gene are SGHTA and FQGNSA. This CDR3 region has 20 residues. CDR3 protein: CASSLASSGTSGGGTDTQYF. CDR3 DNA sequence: TGTGCCAGCAGCTTAGCGTCCTCCGGGACTAGCGGAGGGGGCACAGATACGCAGTATTTT.

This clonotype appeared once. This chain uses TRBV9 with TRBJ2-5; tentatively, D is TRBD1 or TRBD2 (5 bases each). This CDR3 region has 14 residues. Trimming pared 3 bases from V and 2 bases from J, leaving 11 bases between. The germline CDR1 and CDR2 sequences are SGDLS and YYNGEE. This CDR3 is CASSGDGTQETQYF. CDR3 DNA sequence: TGTGCCAGCAGCGGAGACGGGACGCAAGAGACCCAGTACTTC.

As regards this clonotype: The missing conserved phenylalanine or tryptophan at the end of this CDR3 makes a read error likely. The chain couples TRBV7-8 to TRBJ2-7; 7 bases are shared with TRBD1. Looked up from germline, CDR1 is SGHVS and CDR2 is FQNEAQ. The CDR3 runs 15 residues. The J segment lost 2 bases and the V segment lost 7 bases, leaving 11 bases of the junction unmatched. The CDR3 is CASTPYRGPAYEQYL. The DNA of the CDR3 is TGTGCCAGCACCCCGTACAGGGGACCTGCCTACGAGCAGTACTTA.

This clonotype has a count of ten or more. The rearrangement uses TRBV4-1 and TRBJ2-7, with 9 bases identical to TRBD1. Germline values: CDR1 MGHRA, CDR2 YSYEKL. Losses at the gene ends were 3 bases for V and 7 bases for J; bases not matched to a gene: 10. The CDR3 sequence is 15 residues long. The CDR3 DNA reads TGCGCCAGCAGCCACCGACAGGGGGGAGCTAGGGAGCAGTACTTC. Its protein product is CASSHRQGGAREQYF.

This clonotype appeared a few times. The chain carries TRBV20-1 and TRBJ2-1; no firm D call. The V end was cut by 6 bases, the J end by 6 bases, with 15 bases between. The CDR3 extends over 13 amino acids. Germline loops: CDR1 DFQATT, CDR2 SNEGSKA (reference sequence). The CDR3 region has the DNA TGCAGTGCCACCCCGAGAGTTAGCAATGAGCAGTTCTTC. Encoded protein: CSATPRVSNEQFF.

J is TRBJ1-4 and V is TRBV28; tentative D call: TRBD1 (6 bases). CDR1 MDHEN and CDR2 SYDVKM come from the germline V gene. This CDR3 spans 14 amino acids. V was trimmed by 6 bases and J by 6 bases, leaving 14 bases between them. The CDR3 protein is CASRGQLWYEKLFF. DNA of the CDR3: TGTGCCAGCAGAGGACAGCTCTGGTATGAAAAACTGTTTTTT.

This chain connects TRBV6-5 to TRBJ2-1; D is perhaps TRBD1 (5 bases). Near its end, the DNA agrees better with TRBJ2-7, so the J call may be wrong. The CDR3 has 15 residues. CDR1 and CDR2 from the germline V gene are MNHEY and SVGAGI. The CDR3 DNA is TGTGCCAGCAGGGCCGGCAGGGTCTCCTTCGATGAGCAGTACTTC. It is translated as CASRAGRVSFDEQYF.

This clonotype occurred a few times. The CDR3 spells CASSFIEERYRDEQYF. DNA for the CDR3: TGTGCCAGCAGCTTTATTGAGGAGAGGTATAGGGACGAGCAGTACTTC. The chain uses TRBV13 and TRBJ2-4; D uncertain. The DNA matches TRBJ2-7 better at its end, which makes the J call doubtful. Germline V gene sequence: CDR1 PRHDT, CDR2 FYEKMQ (reference sequence). CDR3 size: 16 residues.

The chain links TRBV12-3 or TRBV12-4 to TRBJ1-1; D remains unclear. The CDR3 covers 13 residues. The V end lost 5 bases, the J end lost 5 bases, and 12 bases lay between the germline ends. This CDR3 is CASSPPEGTEAFF. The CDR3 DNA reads TGTGCCAGCAGTCCCCCTGAAGGAACTGAAGCTTTCTTT.

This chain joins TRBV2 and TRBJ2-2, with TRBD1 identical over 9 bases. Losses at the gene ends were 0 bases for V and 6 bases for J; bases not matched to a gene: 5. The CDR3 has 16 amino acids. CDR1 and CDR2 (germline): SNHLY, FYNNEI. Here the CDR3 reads CASSEAYRGRPGELFF. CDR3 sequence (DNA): TGTGCCAGCAGTGAAGCGTACAGGGGGCGCCCCGGGGAGCTGTTTTTT.

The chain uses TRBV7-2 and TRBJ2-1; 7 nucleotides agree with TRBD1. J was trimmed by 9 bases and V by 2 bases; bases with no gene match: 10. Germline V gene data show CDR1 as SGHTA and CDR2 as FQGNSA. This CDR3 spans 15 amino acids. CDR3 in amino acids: CASSLIWQGQSEQFF. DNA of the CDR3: TGTGCCAGCAGCTTAATTTGGCAGGGACAGAGTGAGCAGTTCTTC.

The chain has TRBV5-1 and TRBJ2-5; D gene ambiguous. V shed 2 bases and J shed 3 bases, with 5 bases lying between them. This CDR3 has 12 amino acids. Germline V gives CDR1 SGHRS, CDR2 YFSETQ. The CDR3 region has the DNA TGCGCCAGCAGCTTTTGGGAAGAGACCCAGTACTTC. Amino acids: CASSFWEETQYF. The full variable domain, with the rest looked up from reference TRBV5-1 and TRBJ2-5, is KAGVTQTPRYLIKTRGQQVTLSCSPISGHRSVSWYQQTPGQGLQFLFEYFSETQRNKGNFPGRFSGRQFSNSRSEMNVSTLELGDSALYLCASSFWEETQYFGPGTRLLVL.

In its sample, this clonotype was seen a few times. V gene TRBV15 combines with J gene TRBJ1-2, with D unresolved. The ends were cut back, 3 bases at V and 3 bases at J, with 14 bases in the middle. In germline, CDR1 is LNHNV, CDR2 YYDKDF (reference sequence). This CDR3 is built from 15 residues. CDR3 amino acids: CATSRNPGLHYGYTF. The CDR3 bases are TGTGCCACCAGCAGGAACCCCGGGCTCCACTATGGCTACACCTTC.

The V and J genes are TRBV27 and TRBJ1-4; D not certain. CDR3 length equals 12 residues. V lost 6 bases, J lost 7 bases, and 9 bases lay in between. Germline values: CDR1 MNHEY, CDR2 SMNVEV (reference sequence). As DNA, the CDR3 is TGTGCCAGCAGAGGTCTTTCTGAAAAACTGTTTTTT. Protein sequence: CASRGLSEKLFF.